The 7 T cell receptor beta chains below come from one sample, sequenced in a study of blood T cell repertoires in COVID-19. Clones were read by immunoSEQ multiplex PCR, and TCRdb kept only the in-frame ones, dropping some. Among nearly 350,000 clones listed, approximately 87% were seen once. The sample comprised peripheral blood. Source of these receptors: a woman between 50 and 59 years old with COVID-19, enrolled during active disease.

The V gene is TRBV21-1, the J gene TRBJ2-3; the table names TRBD1, a call not compared with the DNA. TRBV21-1 is a recognized pseudogene. CDR3 length: 22 amino acids. DNA of the CDR3: TGTGCCAGCAGCAAACTTGATTTGGCTCTAGTGGGGACACTGTCTTACACAGATACGCAGTATTTT. It specifies CASSKLDLALVGTLSYTDTQYF.

This chain joins TRBV19 and TRBJ1-1; D ambiguous. The germline gives CDR1 LNHDA, CDR2 SQIVND (reference sequence). The germline V and J ends were trimmed by 8 bases and 3 bases, with 16 bases remaining between them. This CDR3 has 14 residues. The CDR3 spells CASRSTEVDTEAFF. The CDR3 DNA sequence: TGTGCCAGTCGTAGCACGGAGGTGGACACTGAAGCTTTCTTT.

The chain combines TRBV30 with TRBJ2-5; a possible D gene is TRBD1 (9 bases). Looked up from germline, CDR1 is GTSNPN and CDR2 is SVGIG (reference sequence). This CDR3 comprises 14 residues. Here the CDR3 reads CASTPGQGRGAQYF. The DNA of the CDR3 is TGTGCGTCGACTCCCGGACAGGGGCGGGGGGCCCAGTACTTC.

This clone was observed once. This chain links TRBV24-1 with TRBJ1-3; D unresolved. Looked up from germline, CDR1 is KGHDR and CDR2 is SFDVKD. The V gene lost 7 bases and the J gene lost 8 bases, with 23 bases spanning the gap. This CDR3 comprises 16 residues. The CDR3, as DNA: TGTGCCACCAGGAAACCCACGGGATTCCCTCAGGACACCATATATTTT. This translates into CATRKPTGFPQDTIYF.

Only one count was recorded for this clone. The rearrangement uses TRBV9 and TRBJ2-2, with D possibly being TRBD1 (6 bases). V gave up 4 bases and J gave up 4 bases, with 17 bases separating them. CDR1 is SGDLS, CDR2 YYNGEE, per germline. The CDR3 loop spans 16 amino acids. For the CDR3, the DNA is TGTGCCAGCAGCATGAGGACAGCTGTGAGCACCGGGGAGCTGTTTTTT. This translates into CASSMRTAVSTGELFF.

J is TRBJ1-6 and V is TRBV7-3; D is uncertain. Germline CDR1 and CDR2: SGHTA and FQGTGA. The CDR3 has 16 amino acids. Trimming removed 6 bases from V and 0 bases from J, with 12 bases in between. The CDR3 loop is CASRTGGSSYNSPLHF. The CDR3 nucleotides are TGTGCCAGCAGAACGGGCGGGAGCTCCTATAATTCACCCCTCCACTTT.

The chain joins TRBV27 to TRBJ2-1; 13 nucleotides line up with TRBD2. The CDR3 has 16 amino acids. Germline-derived CDR1 and CDR2 are MNHEY and SMNVEV (reference sequence). With 3 bases clipped from V and 7 bases from J, the junction kept 6 bases outside the gene matches. CDR3 in amino acids: CASSFQLAGGPNEQFF. Here the CDR3 DNA reads TGTGCCAGCAGTTTCCAACTAGCGGGAGGGCCGAATGAGCAGTTCTTC.